The clone carrying this TCR beta chain has just a few counts. Trimming pared 1 base from V and 0 bases from J, leaving 7 bases between. In germline, CDR1 is KGHSH, CDR2 LQKENI. CDR3 size: 14 residues. TCRB transcripts that were expressed got sequenced, as all of the isolated RNA had been reverse transcribed. Several million reads was the average for naive, central memory and regulatory T cell samples. Libraries were prepared by immunoSEQ multiplex PCR; TCRdb keeps only in-frame clonotypes and omits some of them. The sample consists of 360,000 or so clones, about 18% of them appearing once. The data belong to a study of beta chain features in type 1 diabetes.

The TCR originated in a woman aged 18-29 years in good health. The chain combines TRBV18 with TRBJ2-7; TRBD1 is a possible D gene (6 bases). The sequenced sample consisted of naive CD4+ T cells from blood. CDR3 bases: TGTGCCAGCTCACCACAAGGGGGCTCCTACGAGCAGTACTTC. Translation: CASSPQGGSYEQYF.